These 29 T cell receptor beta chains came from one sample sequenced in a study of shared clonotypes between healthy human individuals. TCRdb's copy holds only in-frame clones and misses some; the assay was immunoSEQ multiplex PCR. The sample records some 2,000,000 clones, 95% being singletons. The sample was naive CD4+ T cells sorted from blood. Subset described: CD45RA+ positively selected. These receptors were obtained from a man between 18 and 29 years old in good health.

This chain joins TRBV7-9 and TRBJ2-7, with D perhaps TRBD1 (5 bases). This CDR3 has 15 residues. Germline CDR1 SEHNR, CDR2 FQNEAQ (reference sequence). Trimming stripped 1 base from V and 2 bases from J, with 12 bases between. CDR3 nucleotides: TGTGCCAGCAGCTTAGAAAGGCAGGGCCCCTACGAGCAGTACTTC. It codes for CASSLERQGPYEQYF.

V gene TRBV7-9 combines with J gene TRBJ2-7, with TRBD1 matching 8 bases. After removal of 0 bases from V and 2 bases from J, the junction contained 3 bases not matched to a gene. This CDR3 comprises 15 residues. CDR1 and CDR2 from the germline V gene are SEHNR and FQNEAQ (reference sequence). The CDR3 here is CASSLAQGVAYEQYF. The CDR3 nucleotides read TGTGCCAGCAGCTTAGCACAGGGGGTGGCCTACGAGCAGTACTTC.

DNA for the CDR3: TGTGCCAGCAGCCAGGCAGGCGGGGCGGGGGGGCCATATACGCAGTATTTT. Encoded protein: CASSQAGGAGGPYTQYF. This chain connects TRBV4-2 to TRBJ2-3; 9 nucleotides agree with TRBD2. Trimming took 3 bases from V and 7 from J; bases not matched to a gene: 14. This CDR3 has 17 amino acids. The V gene's germline CDR1 is LGHNA and CDR2 YNFKEQ.

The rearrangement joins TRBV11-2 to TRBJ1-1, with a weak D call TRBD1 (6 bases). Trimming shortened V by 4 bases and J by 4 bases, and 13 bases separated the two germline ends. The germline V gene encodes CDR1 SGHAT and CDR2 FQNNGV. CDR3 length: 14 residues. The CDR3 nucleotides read TGTGCCAGCAGCTCAAGACAGGCCCCCACTGAAGCTTTCTTT. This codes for CASSSRQAPTEAFF.

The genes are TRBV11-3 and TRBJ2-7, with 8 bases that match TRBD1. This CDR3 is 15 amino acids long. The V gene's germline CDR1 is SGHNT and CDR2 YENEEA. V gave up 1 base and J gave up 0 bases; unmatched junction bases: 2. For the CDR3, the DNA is TGTGCCAGCAGCTTAGTGGACAGGGCCTCCTACGAGCAGTACTTC. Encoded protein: CASSLVDRASYEQYF. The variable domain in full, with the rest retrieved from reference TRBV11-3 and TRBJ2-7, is EAGVVQSPRYKIIEKKQPVAFWCNPISGHNTLYWYLQNLGQGPELLIRYENEEAVDDSQLPKDRFSAERLKGVDSTLKIQPAELGDSAVYLCASSLVDRASYEQYFGPGTRLTVT.

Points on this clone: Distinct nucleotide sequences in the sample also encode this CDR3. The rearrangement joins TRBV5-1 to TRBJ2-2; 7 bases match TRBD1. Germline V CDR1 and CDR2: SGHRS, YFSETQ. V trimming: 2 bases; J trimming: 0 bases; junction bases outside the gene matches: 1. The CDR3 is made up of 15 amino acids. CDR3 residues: CASSLGTANTGELFF. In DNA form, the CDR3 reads TGCGCCAGCAGCTTAGGGACAGCGAACACCGGGGAGCTGTTTTTT.

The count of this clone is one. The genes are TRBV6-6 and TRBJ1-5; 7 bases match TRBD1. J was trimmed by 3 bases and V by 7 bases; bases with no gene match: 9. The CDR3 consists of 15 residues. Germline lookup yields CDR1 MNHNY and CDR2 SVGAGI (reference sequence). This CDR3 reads CASTEGQAFNQPQHF. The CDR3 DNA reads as TGTGCCAGCACCGAAGGACAGGCTTTCAATCAGCCCCAGCATTTT.

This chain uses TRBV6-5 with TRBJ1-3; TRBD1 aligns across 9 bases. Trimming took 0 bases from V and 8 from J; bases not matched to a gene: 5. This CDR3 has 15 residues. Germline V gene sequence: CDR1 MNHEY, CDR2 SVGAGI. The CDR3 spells CASSYSGTGSYTIYF. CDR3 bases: TGTGCCAGCAGTTACTCGGGGACAGGGAGTTACACCATATATTTT.

CDR3 bases: TGTGCCAGCAGTGAAGCGTTGGGACAGGGGGAAAAACTGTTTTTT. It specifies CASSEALGQGEKLFF. The rearrangement links TRBV2 to TRBJ1-4; 10 nucleotides align to TRBD1. The CDR3 sequence is 15 residues long. In germline, CDR1 is SNHLY, CDR2 FYNNEI. The V segment lost 0 bases and the J segment 8 bases; nucleotides outside the gene matches: 3. Variable domain in full (rest from reference TRBV2 and TRBJ1-4): EPEVTQTPSHQVTQMGQEVILRCVPISNHLYFYWYRQILGQKVEFLVSFYNNEISEKSEIFDDQFSVERPDGSNFTLKIRSTKLEDSAMYFCASSEALGQGEKLFFGSGTQLSVL.

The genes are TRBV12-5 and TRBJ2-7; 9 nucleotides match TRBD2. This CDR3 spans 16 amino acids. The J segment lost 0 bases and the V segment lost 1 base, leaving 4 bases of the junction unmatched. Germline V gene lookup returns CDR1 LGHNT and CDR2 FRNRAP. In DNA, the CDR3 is TGTGCTAGTGGTTTGGGACTAGCGGAGGTCTCCTACGAGCAGTACTTC. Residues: CASGLGLAEVSYEQYF. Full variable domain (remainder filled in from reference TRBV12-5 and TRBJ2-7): DARVTQTPRHKVTEMGQEVTMRCQPILGHNTVFWYRQTMMQGLELLAYFRNRAPLDDSGMPKDRFSAEMPDATLATLKIQPSEPRDSAVYFCASGLGLAEVSYEQYFGPGTRLTVT.

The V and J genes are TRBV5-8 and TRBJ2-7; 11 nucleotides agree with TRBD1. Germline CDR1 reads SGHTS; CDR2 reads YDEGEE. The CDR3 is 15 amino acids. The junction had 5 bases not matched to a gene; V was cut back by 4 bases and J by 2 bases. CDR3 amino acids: CASSPDRGRPYEQYF. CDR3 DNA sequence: TGTGCCAGCAGCCCGGACAGGGGGCGGCCCTACGAGCAGTACTTC.

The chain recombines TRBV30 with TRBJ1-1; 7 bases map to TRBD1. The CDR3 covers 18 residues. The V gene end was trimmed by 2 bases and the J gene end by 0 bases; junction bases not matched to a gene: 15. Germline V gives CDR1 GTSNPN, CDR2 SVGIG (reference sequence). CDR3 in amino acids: CAWSLQDRSRRMNTEAFF. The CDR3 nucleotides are TGTGCCTGGAGTCTACAGGACAGGTCGAGACGCATGAACACTGAAGCTTTCTTT.

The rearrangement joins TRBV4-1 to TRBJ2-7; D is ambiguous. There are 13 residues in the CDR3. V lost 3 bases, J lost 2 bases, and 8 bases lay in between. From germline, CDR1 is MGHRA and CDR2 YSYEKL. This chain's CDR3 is CASSHNQPYEQYF. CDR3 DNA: TGCGCCAGCAGCCATAATCAGCCCTACGAGCAGTACTTC.

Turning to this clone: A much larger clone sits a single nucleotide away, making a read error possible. CDR3 sequence reads: CAWSKNTGELFF. Written as DNA, the CDR3 is TGTGCCTGGAGTAAGAACACCGGGGAGCTGTTTTTT. This chain joins TRBV30 and TRBJ2-2; no clear D. This CDR3 spans 12 amino acids. The germline gives CDR1 GTSNPN, CDR2 SVGIG (reference sequence). Trimming left V 2 bases short and J 1 base short, with 2 bases between.

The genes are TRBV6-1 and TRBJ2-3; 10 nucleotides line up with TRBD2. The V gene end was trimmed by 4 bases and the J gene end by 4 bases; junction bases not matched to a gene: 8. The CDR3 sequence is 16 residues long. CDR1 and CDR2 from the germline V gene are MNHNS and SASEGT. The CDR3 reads CASSGLAGRAADTQYF. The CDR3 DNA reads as TGTGCCAGCAGTGGACTAGCGGGTCGGGCGGCAGATACGCAGTATTTT.

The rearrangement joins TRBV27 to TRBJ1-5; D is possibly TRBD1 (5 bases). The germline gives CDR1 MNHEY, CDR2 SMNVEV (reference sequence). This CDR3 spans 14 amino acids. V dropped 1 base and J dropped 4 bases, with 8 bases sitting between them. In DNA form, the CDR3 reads TGTGCCAGCAGTTTATGGCAGGGTAATCAGCCCCAGCATTTT. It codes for CASSLWQGNQPQHF.

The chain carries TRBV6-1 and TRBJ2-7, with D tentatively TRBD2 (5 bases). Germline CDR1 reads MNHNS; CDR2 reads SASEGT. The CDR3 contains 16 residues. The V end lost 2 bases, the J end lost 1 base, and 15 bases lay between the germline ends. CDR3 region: CASSETPESGSYEQYF. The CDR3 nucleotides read TGTGCCAGCAGTGAAACCCCGGAGAGCGGATCCTACGAGCAGTACTTC.

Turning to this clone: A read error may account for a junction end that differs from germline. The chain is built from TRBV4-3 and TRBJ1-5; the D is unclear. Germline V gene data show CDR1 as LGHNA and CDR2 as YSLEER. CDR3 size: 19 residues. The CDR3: CASSKDIHPVGNSNQPQHF. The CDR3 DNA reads TGCGCCAGCAGCAAAGATATCCACCCAGTTGGGAATAGCAATCAGCCCCAGCATTTT.

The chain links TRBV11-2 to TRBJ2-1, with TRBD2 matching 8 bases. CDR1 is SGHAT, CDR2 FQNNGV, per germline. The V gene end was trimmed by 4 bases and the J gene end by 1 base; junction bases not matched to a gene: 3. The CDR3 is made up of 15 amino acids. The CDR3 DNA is TGTGCCAGCAGCTCAGCGGGAGCATCCTACAATGAGCAGTTCTTC. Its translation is CASSSAGASYNEQFF.

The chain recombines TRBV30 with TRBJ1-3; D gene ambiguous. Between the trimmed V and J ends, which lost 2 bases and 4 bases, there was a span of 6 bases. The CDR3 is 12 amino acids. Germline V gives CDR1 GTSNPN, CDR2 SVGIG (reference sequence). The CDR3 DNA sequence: TGTGCCTGGAGTCCCCAGGGAAACACCATATATTTT. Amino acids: CAWSPQGNTIYF.

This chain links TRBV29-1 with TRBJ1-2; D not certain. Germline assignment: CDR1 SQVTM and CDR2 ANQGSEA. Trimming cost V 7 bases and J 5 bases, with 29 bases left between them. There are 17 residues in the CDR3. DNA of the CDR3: TGCAGCGGCCTCGCACAGAGTTCAGGAGGAGGGCGATATGGCTACACCTTC. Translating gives CSGLAQSSGGGRYGYTF.

CDR3 in DNA: TGTGCCAGCAGCTTGGCGTTCAGGGACCAAGAGACCCAGTACTTC. It yields the protein CASSLAFRDQETQYF. The rearrangement links TRBV5-4 to TRBJ2-5, with a tentative D call TRBD1 (5 bases). The CDR3 loop spans 15 amino acids. Looked up from germline, CDR1 is SGHNT and CDR2 is YYREEE (reference sequence). V gave up 0 bases and J gave up 0 bases, with 9 bases separating them.

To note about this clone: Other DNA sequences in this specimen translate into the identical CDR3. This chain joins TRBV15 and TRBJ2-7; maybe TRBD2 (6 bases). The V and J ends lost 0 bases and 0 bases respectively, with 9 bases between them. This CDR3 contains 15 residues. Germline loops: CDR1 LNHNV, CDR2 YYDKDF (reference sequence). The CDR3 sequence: CATSRDSGSSYEQYF. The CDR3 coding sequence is TGTGCCACCAGCAGAGATAGCGGTAGCTCCTACGAGCAGTACTTC. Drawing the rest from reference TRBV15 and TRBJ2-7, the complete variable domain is DAMVIQNPRYQVTQFGKPVTLSCSQTLNHNVMYWYQQKSSQAPKLLFHYYDKDFNNEADTPDNFQSRRPNTSFCFLDIRSPGLGDTAMYLCATSRDSGSSYEQYFGPGTRLTVT.

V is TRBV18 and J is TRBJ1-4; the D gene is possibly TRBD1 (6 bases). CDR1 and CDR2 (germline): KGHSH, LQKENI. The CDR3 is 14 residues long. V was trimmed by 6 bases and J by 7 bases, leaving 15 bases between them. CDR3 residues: CASSTGGLGEKLFF. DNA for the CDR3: TGTGCCAGCTCCACGGGGGGGCTCGGTGAAAAACTGTTTTTT.

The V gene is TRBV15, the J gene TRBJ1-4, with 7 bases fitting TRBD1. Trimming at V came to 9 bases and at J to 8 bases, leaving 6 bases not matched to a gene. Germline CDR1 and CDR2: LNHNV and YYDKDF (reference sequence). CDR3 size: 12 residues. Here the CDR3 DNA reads TGTGCCACACAAGGACAGGCCGAAAAACTGTTTTTT. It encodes CATQGQAEKLFF. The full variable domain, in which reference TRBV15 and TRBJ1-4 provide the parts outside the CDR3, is DAMVIQNPRYQVTQFGKPVTLSCSQTLNHNVMYWYQQKSSQAPKLLFHYYDKDFNNEADTPDNFQSRRPNTSFCFLDIRSPGLGDTAMYLCATQGQAEKLFFGSGTQLSVL.

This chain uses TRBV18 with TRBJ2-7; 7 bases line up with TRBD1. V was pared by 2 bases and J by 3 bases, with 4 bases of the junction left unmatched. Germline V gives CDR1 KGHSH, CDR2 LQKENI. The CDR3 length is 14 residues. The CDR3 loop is CASSPYDRDYEQYF. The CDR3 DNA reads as TGTGCCAGCTCACCATACGACAGGGACTACGAGCAGTACTTC.

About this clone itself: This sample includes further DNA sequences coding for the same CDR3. CDR3 coding DNA: TGTGCCTGGAGTGTACGAGGGCTTAACTATGGCTACACCTTC. Protein product: CAWSVRGLNYGYTF. The chain recombines TRBV30 with TRBJ1-2, with D unclear. This CDR3 contains 14 residues. The V gene's germline CDR1 is GTSNPN and CDR2 SVGIG (reference sequence). The V gene lost 0 bases and the J gene lost 1 base, with 9 bases spanning the gap.

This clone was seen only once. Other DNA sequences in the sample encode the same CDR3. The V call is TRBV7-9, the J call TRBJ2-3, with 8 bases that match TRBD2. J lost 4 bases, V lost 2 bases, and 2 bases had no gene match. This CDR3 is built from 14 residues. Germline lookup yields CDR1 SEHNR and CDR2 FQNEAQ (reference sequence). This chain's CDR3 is CASSLTAGADTQYF. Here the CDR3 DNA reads TGTGCCAGCAGCTTAACAGCGGGAGCAGATACGCAGTATTTT.

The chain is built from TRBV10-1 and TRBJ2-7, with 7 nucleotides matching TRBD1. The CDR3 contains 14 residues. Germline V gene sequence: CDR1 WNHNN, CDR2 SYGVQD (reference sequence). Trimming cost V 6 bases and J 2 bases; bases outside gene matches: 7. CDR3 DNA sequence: TGCGCCAGCAGCGAGGGGGCCCCTACCTACGAGCAGTACTTC. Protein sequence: CASSEGAPTYEQYF.